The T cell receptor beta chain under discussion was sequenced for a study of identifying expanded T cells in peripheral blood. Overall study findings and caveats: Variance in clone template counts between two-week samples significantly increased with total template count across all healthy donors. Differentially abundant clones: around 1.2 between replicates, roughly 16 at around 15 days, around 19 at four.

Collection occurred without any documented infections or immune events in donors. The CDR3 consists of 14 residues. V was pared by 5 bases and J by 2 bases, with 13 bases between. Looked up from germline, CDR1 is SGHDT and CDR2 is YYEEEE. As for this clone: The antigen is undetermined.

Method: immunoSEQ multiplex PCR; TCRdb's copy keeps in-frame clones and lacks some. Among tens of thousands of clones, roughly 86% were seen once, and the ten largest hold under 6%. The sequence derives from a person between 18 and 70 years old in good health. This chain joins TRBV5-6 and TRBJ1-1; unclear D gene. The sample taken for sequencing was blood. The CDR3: CASRPLGRNTEAFF. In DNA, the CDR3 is TGTGCCAGCAGGCCTTTAGGTCGAAACACTGAAGCTTTCTTT.